The next 28 T cell receptor beta chains were all read from a single sample in a study of technical replicates of blood from a few donors. Produced via immunoSEQ multiplex PCR; TCRdb's table is partial and in-frame only. The sample yields roughly 70,000 clones, 93% seen once. Material: T cells isolated from PBMCs. All receptors derive from a human donor in good health.

In DNA, the CDR3 is TGCGCCAGCAGCTTAAGAGCGGAATCCTACAATGAGCAGTTCTTC. It yields the protein CASSLRAESYNEQFF. The chain combines TRBV5-1 with TRBJ2-1; weak D call: TRBD2 (5 bases). Germline V lookup: CDR1 SGHRS, CDR2 YFSETQ. CDR3 size: 15 residues. The V end lost 2 bases, the J end lost 1 base, and 10 bases lay between the germline ends.

The chain couples TRBV27 to TRBJ2-7, with D hard to call. Germline V gives CDR1 MNHEY, CDR2 SMNVEV (reference sequence). This CDR3 is built from 16 residues. Between the trimmed V and J ends, which lost 5 bases and 3 bases, there was a span of 20 bases. Here the CDR3 reads CASSPTLRQADYEQYF. The CDR3 DNA is TGTGCCAGCAGTCCTACCTTACGTCAGGCCGACTACGAGCAGTACTTC.

The chain couples TRBV15 to TRBJ2-1; tentatively, D is TRBD2 (6 bases). Trimming pared 0 bases from V and 9 bases from J, leaving 15 bases between. Germline CDR1 and CDR2: LNHNV and YYDKDF (reference sequence). The CDR3 has 15 residues. CDR3 sequence (DNA): TGTGCCACCAGCAGAGACAGGGACTTTACAGCTGAGCAGTTCTTC. This gives the protein CATSRDRDFTAEQFF.

The chain is built from TRBV10-2 and TRBJ2-7; 9 nucleotides agree with TRBD1. Germline V gives CDR1 WSHSY, CDR2 SAAADI. Trimming cost V 6 bases and J 4 bases; bases outside gene matches: 7. This CDR3 contains 14 residues. DNA for the CDR3: TGCGCCAGCAGCGTGGGACAGGGAACATACGAGCAGTACTTC. Residues: CASSVGQGTYEQYF.

CDR3 DNA sequence: TGTGCCAGTAGTATAATGGGACAGGGGGGTGAAAAACTGTTTTTT. Translation: CASSIMGQGGEKLFF. The chain carries TRBV19 and TRBJ1-4, with TRBD1 matching over 11 bases. CDR1 and CDR2 (germline): LNHDA, SQIVND (reference sequence). The CDR3 is 15 residues long. Trimming removed 2 bases from V and 7 bases from J; junction bases left unmatched: 3.

V gene TRBV5-1 combines with J gene TRBJ1-1; D not resolved. The CDR3 has 13 amino acids. Trimming took 1 base from V and 5 from J, leaving 9 bases between them. The V gene's germline CDR1 is SGHRS and CDR2 YFSETQ. The CDR3 loop is CASSLMVETEAFF. The CDR3 region has the DNA TGCGCCAGCAGCTTGATGGTAGAAACTGAAGCTTTCTTT.

This rearrangement joins TRBV6-6 to TRBJ2-1; TRBD1 might be the D (6 bases). The CDR3 loop spans 14 amino acids. Trimming removed 5 bases at V and 5 bases at J, with 13 bases between. From germline, CDR1 is MNHNY and CDR2 SVGAGI (reference sequence). CDR3 sequence reads: CASSPGTLDNEQFF. DNA for the CDR3: TGTGCCAGCAGTCCCGGGACATTGGACAATGAGCAGTTCTTC.

The chain couples TRBV2 to TRBJ1-4, with D possibly TRBD1 on 5 matching bases. The CDR3 contains 14 residues. Germline CDR1 and CDR2: SNHLY and FYNNEI. The V end was cut by 4 bases, the J end by 4 bases, with 10 bases between. The DNA for the CDR3 is TGTGCCAGCAGTGCCGAGACAGTTAATGAAAAACTGTTTTTT. It translates to CASSAETVNEKLFF.

V and J are TRBV5-4 and TRBJ2-5; a weak D match, TRBD2 (6 bases). Germline lookup yields CDR1 SGHNT and CDR2 YYREEE (reference sequence). The CDR3 is 14 residues long. V dropped 1 base and J dropped 2 bases, with 9 bases sitting between them. The CDR3 region is CASSLKAGQETQYF. DNA of the CDR3: TGTGCCAGCAGCTTGAAGGCGGGGCAAGAGACCCAGTACTTC.

In its sample, this clone was seen once. The chain is built from TRBV2 and TRBJ1-4; 8 nucleotides align to TRBD1. The CDR3 runs 16 residues. The V gene end was trimmed by 0 bases and the J gene end by 4 bases; junction bases not matched to a gene: 4. The germline V gene has CDR1 SNHLY and CDR2 FYNNEI. CDR3 in DNA: TGTGCCAGCAGTGAAGCAGGACAGGGCCTTAATGAAAAACTGTTTTTT. Translating gives CASSEAGQGLNEKLFF.

This clone occurred once. CDR3 nucleotide sequence: TGCGCCAGCAGCCCGACAGGGGAGGGCTATGGCTACACCTTC. As protein: CASSPTGEGYGYTF. The chain is built from TRBV5-1 and TRBJ1-2, with 8 bases lining up with TRBD1. Germline values: CDR1 SGHRS, CDR2 YFSETQ. V lost 4 bases, J lost 4 bases, and 6 bases stayed unmatched. The length of the CDR3 is 14 residues. The whole variable domain, remainder taken from reference TRBV5-1 and TRBJ1-2, is KAGVTQTPRYLIKTRGQQVTLSCSPISGHRSVSWYQQTPGQGLQFLFEYFSETQRNKGNFPGRFSGRQFSNSRSEMNVSTLELGDSALYLCASSPTGEGYGYTFGSGTRLTVV.

The V and J genes are TRBV29-1 and TRBJ1-2, with a weak D call TRBD1 (5 bases). CDR3 length: 16 amino acids. The germline V gene has CDR1 SQVTM and CDR2 ANQGSEA. Between the trimmed V and J ends, which lost 6 bases and 5 bases, there was a span of 25 bases. The CDR3 region is CSVANWGLHGRYGYTF. The CDR3 DNA reads as TGCAGCGTCGCGAACTGGGGCCTACATGGTCGGTATGGCTACACCTTC.

The gene calls are TRBV30 and TRBJ2-7; TRBD1 is a possible D gene (6 bases). Trimming removed 5 bases at V and 3 bases at J, with 20 bases between. Germline values: CDR1 GTSNPN, CDR2 SVGIG (reference sequence). The CDR3 loop spans 15 amino acids. Here the CDR3 reads CAWGIPGTPNYEQYF. The CDR3 bases are TGTGCCTGGGGGATCCCCGGGACACCAAACTACGAGCAGTACTTC.

V gene TRBV5-1 combines with J gene TRBJ2-7; D might be TRBD2 (6 bases). The V gene lost 3 bases and the J gene lost 2 bases, with 12 bases spanning the gap. CDR3 length: 14 amino acids. From germline, CDR1 is SGHRS and CDR2 YFSETQ. This CDR3 reads CASSSLTSPYEQYF. Written as DNA, the CDR3 is TGCGCCAGCAGCTCTTTGACTAGTCCCTACGAGCAGTACTTC.

The chain links TRBV29-1 to TRBJ2-5, with D possibly TRBD2 on 7 matching bases. Trimming took off 6 bases at V and 4 bases at J, with 15 bases between the two ends. Germline-derived CDR1 and CDR2 are SQVTM and ANQGSEA. This CDR3 spans 13 amino acids. CDR3 region: CSVKGGGGETQYF. The CDR3 coding sequence is TGCAGCGTCAAGGGAGGGGGGGGAGAGACCCAGTACTTC. Filled out from reference TRBV29-1 and TRBJ2-5, the complete variable domain reads SAVISQKPSRDICQRGTSLTIQCQVDSQVTMMFWYRQQPGQSLTLIATANQGSEATYESGFVIDKFPISRPNLTFSTLTVSNMSPEDSSIYLCSVKGGGGETQYFGPGTRLLVL.

The chain joins TRBV28 to TRBJ2-1; TRBD1 agrees at 9 bases. This CDR3 has 18 residues. Looked up from germline, CDR1 is MDHEN and CDR2 is SYDVKM. DNA for the CDR3: TGTGCATCAGCGCTAGAGGGACAGGGTACGGGGCGGAGGGATGAGCAGTTCTTC. Translated: CASALEGQGTGRRDEQFF.

V usage is TRBV5-4 and J usage is TRBJ2-7, with 8 nucleotides matching TRBD2. Trimming removed 3 bases from V and 0 bases from J; junction bases left unmatched: 8. This CDR3 is built from 16 residues. CDR1 and CDR2 (germline): SGHNT, YYREEE (reference sequence). As DNA, the CDR3 is TGTGCCAGCAGCTCGGACTTTGGGACTAGCTCCTACGAGCAGTACTTC. Its translation: CASSSDFGTSSYEQYF.

This clone was recorded only once. V and J are TRBV7-8 and TRBJ2-7; the D is unclear. Germline V gene lookup returns CDR1 SGHVS and CDR2 FQNEAQ. V shed 2 bases and J shed 3 bases, with 8 bases lying between them. The CDR3 covers 13 residues. This CDR3 reads CASSLLPVYEQYF. CDR3 in DNA: TGTGCCAGCAGCTTACTTCCGGTCTACGAGCAGTACTTC.

Only a few counts were recorded for this clone. The rearrangement uses TRBV19 and TRBJ1-1, with TRBD1 matching 7 bases. The CDR3 contains 13 residues. The germline V gene has CDR1 LNHDA and CDR2 SQIVND (reference sequence). With V trimmed by 6 bases and J by 6 bases, 7 bases remained unmatched. The CDR3 DNA is TGTGCCAGTAGAGAACAGGGGTATGCTGAAGCTTTCTTT. Translation: CASREQGYAEAFF.

The chain couples TRBV27 to TRBJ1-5; no reliable D call. The CDR3 is made up of 18 amino acids. Trimming shortened V by 0 bases and J by 0 bases, and 15 bases separated the two germline ends. Germline V gives CDR1 MNHEY, CDR2 SMNVEV (reference sequence). DNA for the CDR3: TGTGCCAGCAGTTTATCCCTCCGCCTTACTCTTAGCAATCAGCCCCAGCATTTT. It yields the protein CASSLSLRLTLSNQPQHF.

The chain couples TRBV5-6 to TRBJ2-1; 9 bases map to TRBD1. The CDR3 runs to 16 residues. V lost 1 base to trimming and J lost 6 bases; unmatched junction nucleotides: 8. The germline V gene has CDR1 SGHDT and CDR2 YYEEEE. Here the CDR3 DNA reads TGTGCCAGCAGCTTGACTACCGGGACAGGGATCAATGAGCAGTTCTTC. It yields the protein CASSLTTGTGINEQFF.

The rearrangement uses TRBV11-3 and TRBJ2-7; maybe TRBD1 (5 bases). The CDR3 length is 13 residues. Germline assignment: CDR1 SGHNT and CDR2 YENEEA. V shed 2 bases and J shed 2 bases, with 7 bases lying between them. The CDR3 DNA sequence: TGTGCCAGCAGCTTACAGGGAACCTACGAGCAGTACTTC. Its protein product is CASSLQGTYEQYF.

The DNA for the CDR3 is TGTGCCTGGAGTGAGGGACTGGACTCCTACGAGCAGTACTTC. This translates into CAWSEGLDSYEQYF. V gene TRBV30 combines with J gene TRBJ2-7, with a weak D call TRBD2 (6 bases). The ends were cut back, 1 base at V and 0 bases at J, with 10 bases in the middle. CDR1 is GTSNPN and CDR2 is SVGIG in the germline V gene (reference sequence). The CDR3 length is 14 residues.

The chain combines TRBV28 with TRBJ1-5, with TRBD1 matching over 12 bases. The CDR3 is made up of 18 amino acids. J gave up 6 bases and V 7 bases, and 16 bases lay outside the gene matches. The germline CDR1 and CDR2 sequences are MDHEN and SYDVKM. Here the CDR3 reads CASIPSGPGQGAAQPQHF. The CDR3 nucleotides read TGTGCCAGCATCCCAAGTGGACCGGGACAGGGGGCGGCTCAGCCCCAGCATTTT. Based on the CDR3 plus reference TRBV28 and TRBJ1-5, the full variable domain is DVKVTQSSRYLVKRTGEKVFLECVQDMDHENMFWYRQDPGLGLRLIYFSYDVKMKEKGDIPEGYSVSREKKERFSLILESASTNQTSMYLCASIPSGPGQGAAQPQHFGDGTRLSIL.

The chain has TRBV28 and TRBJ1-2, with 7 bases matching TRBD1. Germline CDR1 reads MDHEN; CDR2 reads SYDVKM. The ends lost 5 bases at V and 4 bases at J; junction bases unmatched: 4. This CDR3 has 13 amino acids. The CDR3 loop is CASSNRGVYGYTF. Written as DNA, the CDR3 is TGTGCCAGCAGTAACAGGGGTGTCTATGGCTACACCTTC.

The rearrangement uses TRBV7-6 and TRBJ1-1; tentative D call: TRBD1 (6 bases). The length of the CDR3 is 14 residues. Germline values: CDR1 SGHVS, CDR2 FNYEAQ. The V and J ends lost 3 bases and 1 base respectively, with 9 bases between them. The CDR3 DNA follows: TGTGCCAGCAGCTTGGGGGCTCAGAACACTGAAGCTTTCTTT. Encoded protein: CASSLGAQNTEAFF.

The gene calls are TRBV6-1 and TRBJ1-2; D gene uncertain. Germline-derived CDR1 and CDR2 are MNHNS and SASEGT. This CDR3 is built from 13 residues. Trimming took 1 base from V and 1 from J, leaving 4 bases between them. The CDR3 DNA reads TGTGCCAGCAGTGAAGGAGTTAACTATGGCTACACCTTC. Translated: CASSEGVNYGYTF.

V gene TRBV5-1 combines with J gene TRBJ1-3, with D uncertain. The V gene lost 9 bases and the J gene lost 0 bases, with 13 bases spanning the gap. This CDR3 has 14 residues. Per the germline V gene, CDR1 is SGHRS and CDR2 is YFSETQ. CDR3 coding DNA: TGCGCCACCAAGGAGGGCATCTCTGGAAACACCATATATTTT. It codes for CATKEGISGNTIYF.